Presented here are 29 T cell receptor beta chains from one specimen sequenced in a study of cytomegalovirus exposure and HLA in healthy donors. PCR amplification relied on 60 Vbeta primers (plus 13 Jbeta primers). Assay: immunoSEQ multiplex PCR; the TCRdb copy retains only in-frame clones and omits some. The table lists 200,000 to 250,000 clones, under 90% of them singletons. The sequenced material came from PBMCs. These receptors originate from a human donor in good health.

J is TRBJ1-2 and V is TRBV15; D is uncertain. The CDR3 spans 14 residues. Deletions cut 5 bases from V and 1 base from J, with 11 bases between. Germline CDR1 reads LNHNV; CDR2 reads YYDKDF (reference sequence). CDR3 in DNA: TGTGCCACCAGCGAGGGCCTTCATAACTATGGCTACACCTTC. Protein product: CATSEGLHNYGYTF.

V is TRBV10-3 and J is TRBJ2-2; 9 bases are shared with TRBD2. Germline CDR1 reads ENHRY; CDR2 reads SYGVKD. The V gene end was trimmed by 2 bases and the J gene end by 6 bases; junction bases not matched to a gene: 7. The CDR3 is 16 amino acids. The CDR3 DNA sequence: TGTGCCATCAGTGAGGGGGATAGCGGGAGAGCCGGGGAGCTGTTTTTT. Translation gives CAISEGDSGRAGELFF.

This chain joins TRBV29-1 and TRBJ2-1; 7 bases map to TRBD2. The CDR3 is 15 amino acids. V shed 6 bases and J 9 bases; nucleotides not matched to a gene: 17. Germline assignment: CDR1 SQVTM and CDR2 ANQGSEA. The CDR3 sequence: CSVTQRREISSEQFF. As DNA, the CDR3 is TGCAGCGTGACCCAGAGGCGGGAGATTTCCAGTGAGCAGTTCTTC.

Only a few counts were recorded for this clone. The J gene is TRBJ2-7, the V gene TRBV4-2, with TRBD2 identical over 8 bases. V shed 0 bases and J 0 bases; nucleotides not matched to a gene: 1. This CDR3 region has 15 residues. CDR1 and CDR2 from the germline V gene are LGHNA and YNFKEQ. DNA of the CDR3: TGTGCCAGCAGCCAAGAACTAGCGGTCTCCTACGAGCAGTACTTC. Translation gives CASSQELAVSYEQYF.

The chain recombines TRBV6-1 with TRBJ2-7; D unclear. V lost 3 bases and J lost 2, with 14 bases in between. This CDR3 is 15 amino acids long. Germline CDR1 MNHNS, CDR2 SASEGT. The CDR3 here is CASSEYGGTAYEQYF. CDR3 DNA: TGTGCCAGCAGTGAGTACGGTGGAACAGCCTACGAGCAGTACTTC.

The chain carries TRBV6-6 and TRBJ1-1; 7 nucleotides match TRBD1. From germline, CDR1 is MNHNY and CDR2 SVGAGI (reference sequence). V lost 0 bases to trimming and J lost 1 base; unmatched junction nucleotides: 2. The CDR3 spans 15 residues. In DNA, the CDR3 is TGTGCCAGCAGTTACTCGTGGACAGGGAACACTGAAGCTTTCTTT. This encodes CASSYSWTGNTEAFF.

This clone was detected only a few times. The genes are TRBV7-9 and TRBJ1-5; the D is unclear. The CDR3 contains 16 residues. The V end lost 1 base, the J end lost 4 bases, and 14 bases lay between the germline ends. The germline gives CDR1 SEHNR, CDR2 FQNEAQ (reference sequence). The CDR3 sequence is CASSLVGRAGNQPQHF. CDR3 DNA sequence: TGTGCCAGCAGCTTAGTAGGGAGGGCAGGTAATCAGCCCCAGCATTTT.

The chain combines TRBV6-1 with TRBJ1-2; D is unresolved. The CDR3 is made up of 15 amino acids. The germline gives CDR1 MNHNS, CDR2 SASEGT. Trimming stripped 0 bases from V and 4 bases from J, with 12 bases between. The CDR3 sequence: CASSEASTRSYGYTF. The CDR3 DNA follows: TGTGCCAGCAGTGAAGCGTCAACCAGAAGCTATGGCTACACCTTC.

V gene TRBV25-1 combines with J gene TRBJ2-5, with D maybe TRBD1 (6 bases). The V and J ends lost 7 bases and 1 base respectively, with 13 bases between them. CDR1 is MGHDK, CDR2 SYGVNS, per germline. The CDR3 consists of 14 residues. The CDR3 sequence: CASTLGTSQETQYF. DNA for the CDR3: TGTGCCAGCACCCTAGGGACATCCCAAGAGACCCAGTACTTC.

The J gene is TRBJ1-1, the V gene TRBV7-8; D is possibly TRBD1 (5 bases). Trimming stripped 3 bases from V and 3 bases from J, with 8 bases between. This CDR3 contains 13 residues. Germline V lookup: CDR1 SGHVS, CDR2 FQNEAQ. The DNA of the CDR3 is TGTGCCAGCAGCTTCAGCAGGGACACTGAAGCTTTCTTT. Its translation is CASSFSRDTEAFF.

The V call is TRBV11-2, the J call TRBJ2-1; D call uncertain. V lost 5 bases and J 10 bases, leaving 12 bases between the germline ends. Germline V lookup: CDR1 SGHAT, CDR2 FQNNGV. The CDR3 sequence is 12 residues long. The CDR3 loop reads CASSPDSREQFF. CDR3 in DNA: TGTGCCAGCAGCCCTGACTCGAGGGAGCAGTTCTTC.

V is TRBV28 and J is TRBJ1-5; 8 bases match TRBD1. Germline trimming cut 8 bases from V and 6 bases from J; bases unmatched to any gene: 15. CDR3 length: 16 residues. In germline, CDR1 is MDHEN, CDR2 SYDVKM. As DNA, the CDR3 is TGTGCCAGCCGTACGCCCACGGACAGGGTAACTCAGCCCCAGCATTTT. Its translation: CASRTPTDRVTQPQHF.

In this sample, this clone turned up a few times. The genes are TRBV5-1 and TRBJ2-2; tentative D call: TRBD1 (5 bases). Looked up from germline, CDR1 is SGHRS and CDR2 is YFSETQ. The CDR3 totals 13 residues. V was shortened by 5 bases and J by 1 base, with 6 bases between the two germline ends. CDR3 in DNA: TGCGCCAGCAGGACAGAGAACACCGGGGAGCTGTTTTTT. Translated: CASRTENTGELFF. Complete variable domain (other parts from reference TRBV5-1 and TRBJ2-2): KAGVTQTPRYLIKTRGQQVTLSCSPISGHRSVSWYQQTPGQGLQFLFEYFSETQRNKGNFPGRFSGRQFSNSRSEMNVSTLELGDSALYLCASRTENTGELFFGEGSRLTVL.

The gene calls are TRBV28 and TRBJ2-1; 7 bases match TRBD2. V dropped 5 bases and J dropped 6; count of bases not matched to a gene: 4. Germline V gene lookup returns CDR1 MDHEN and CDR2 SYDVKM. The CDR3 length is 13 residues. DNA of the CDR3: TGTGCCAGCAGTAGGACTAGTTTCAATGAGCAGTTCTTC. Translated, it gives CASSRTSFNEQFF.

J is TRBJ1-1 and V is TRBV7-3; D is uncertain. Germline CDR1 is SGHTA and CDR2 is FQGTGA. The CDR3 has 14 amino acids. V gave up 2 bases and J gave up 1 base, with 8 bases separating them. The CDR3 DNA is TGTGCCAGCAGCTTAGGGCAGGCGAACACTGAAGCTTTCTTT. Translated: CASSLGQANTEAFF.

The chain couples TRBV7-2 to TRBJ2-3, with 11 bases lining up with TRBD2. Germline CDR1 is SGHTA and CDR2 is FQGNSA. CDR3 length equals 18 residues. After removal of 3 bases from V and 9 bases from J, the junction contained 17 bases not matched to a gene. The CDR3 nucleotides are TGTGCCAGCAGCTTGCCGCAGGCGACTAGCGGGGTCCTCAGGACGCAGTATTTT. Protein: CASSLPQATSGVLRTQYF.

Comment on this clone: The junction departs from the called germline gene at one end, perhaps through a read error. CDR3 nucleotide sequence: TGCAGAGTTGCGGGAGTTGGGGACGGCCAAGAGACCCAGTACTTC. It specifies CRVAGVGDGQETQYF. The chain is built from TRBV29-1 and TRBJ2-5; 7 bases line up with TRBD2. The CDR3 contains 15 residues. In germline, CDR1 is SQVTM, CDR2 ANQGSEA.

The rearrangement uses TRBV12-5 and TRBJ2-1; no definite D call. Germline V CDR1 and CDR2: LGHNT, FRNRAP. CDR3 size: 12 residues. Trimming left V 0 bases short and J 7 bases short, with 4 bases between. The CDR3 here is CASGLVRNEQFF. The DNA of the CDR3 is TGTGCTAGTGGTTTGGTCAGGAATGAGCAGTTCTTC.

This chain links TRBV29-1 with TRBJ2-7; D remains ambiguous. The V and J ends lost 8 bases and 7 bases respectively, with 6 bases between them. This CDR3 is 8 amino acids long. Germline values: CDR1 SQVTM, CDR2 ANQGSEA. The CDR3 spells CSPAEQYF. The CDR3 DNA is TGCAGCCCCGCGGAGCAGTACTTC.

The rearrangement uses TRBV5-4 and TRBJ2-1, with a possible D match to TRBD2 (5 bases). CDR3 size: 13 residues. The ends were cut back, 3 bases at V and 10 bases at J, with 14 bases in the middle. Per germline, CDR1 SGHNT and CDR2 YYREEE (reference sequence). The CDR3 DNA is TGTGCCAGCAGCTCCTCGGGGAGTGGGGAGCAGTTCTTC. It translates to CASSSSGSGEQFF.

The chain combines TRBV28 with TRBJ2-3; 7 bases match TRBD1. The V segment lost 4 bases and the J segment 2 bases; nucleotides outside the gene matches: 3. Looked up from germline, CDR1 is MDHEN and CDR2 is SYDVKM. This CDR3 spans 14 amino acids. CDR3 protein: CASSSGQNTDTQYF. CDR3 coding DNA: TGTGCCAGCAGTTCGGGACAGAACACAGATACGCAGTATTTT.

V gene TRBV6-1 combines with J gene TRBJ2-5, with a tentative D call TRBD1 (6 bases). Per the germline V gene, CDR1 is MNHNS and CDR2 is SASEGT. This CDR3 is built from 15 residues. Trimming removed 2 bases from V and 1 base from J, with 11 bases in between. CDR3 in DNA: TGTGCCAGCAGTGAAAGGGGGACGGCCCAAGAGACCCAGTACTTC. It codes for CASSERGTAQETQYF.

The V gene is TRBV2, the J gene TRBJ2-1, with TRBD1 matching over 8 bases. V lost 6 bases and J lost 7; bases outside the gene matches: 8. Germline assignment: CDR1 SNHLY and CDR2 FYNNEI. The CDR3 length is 14 residues. The CDR3, as DNA: TGTGCCAGCAGGGCGGACAGGGTCTCGAATGAGCAGTTCTTC. This gives the protein CASRADRVSNEQFF. The full variable domain, its missing parts supplied by reference TRBV2 and TRBJ2-1, is EPEVTQTPSHQVTQMGQEVILRCVPISNHLYFYWYRQILGQKVEFLVSFYNNEISEKSEIFDDQFSVERPDGSNFTLKIRSTKLEDSAMYFCASRADRVSNEQFFGPGTRLTVL.

The chain combines TRBV6-1 with TRBJ2-3; TRBD1 matches at 7 bases. This CDR3 is 13 amino acids long. The V and J ends lost 6 bases and 4 bases, in that order; junction bases with no gene match: 4. The V gene's germline CDR1 is MNHNS and CDR2 SASEGT. The CDR3 reads CASRGQISDTQYF. The CDR3 DNA reads as TGTGCCAGCAGGGGACAGATCTCAGATACGCAGTATTTT.

This chain links TRBV7-8 with TRBJ2-7; 8 nucleotides agree with TRBD1. Per the germline V gene, CDR1 is SGHVS and CDR2 is FQNEAQ. V lost 5 bases, J lost 4 bases, and 7 bases stayed unmatched. CDR3 length equals 14 residues. CDR3 region: CASSARGRGYEQYF. The DNA of the CDR3 is TGTGCCAGCAGCGCCAGGGGGCGCGGATACGAGCAGTACTTC.

V usage is TRBV27 and J usage is TRBJ2-1, with 11 positions matching TRBD2. CDR3 size: 16 residues. Unmatched junction bases numbered 4, after V lost 6 bases and J lost 0 bases. From germline, CDR1 is MNHEY and CDR2 SMNVEV (reference sequence). CDR3 nucleotide sequence: TGTGCCAGCAGGACTAGCGGGATATACTCCTACAATGAGCAGTTCTTC. Protein: CASRTSGIYSYNEQFF.

CDR3 in DNA: TGTGCCAGTAGTACCCGACTAGCGGGAGAGGTGGATACGCAGTATTTT. Protein sequence: CASSTRLAGEVDTQYF. V gene TRBV19 combines with J gene TRBJ2-3, with 12 bases that match TRBD2. Germline V gene lookup returns CDR1 LNHDA and CDR2 SQIVND (reference sequence). V trimming: 4 bases; J trimming: 6 bases; junction bases outside the gene matches: 8. CDR3 size: 16 residues.

This chain connects TRBV7-9 to TRBJ2-7, with 7 bases matching TRBD1. With V trimmed by 2 bases and J by 8 bases, 6 bases remained unmatched. CDR3 length: 13 amino acids. CDR1 is SEHNR and CDR2 is FQNEAQ in the germline V gene (reference sequence). Written as DNA, the CDR3 is TGTGCCAGCAGCTTAAGCGGCAGGGGGAAGCAGTACTTC. Translating gives CASSLSGRGKQYF. Looking up the rest from reference TRBV7-9 and TRBJ2-7 gives the full variable domain: DTGVSQNPRHKITKRGQNVTFRCDPISEHNRLYWYRQTLGQGPEFLTYFQNEAQLEKSRLLSDRFSAERPKGSFSTLEIQRTEQGDSAMYLCASSLSGRGKQYFGPGTRLTVT.

This clone was observed a single time. The J gene is TRBJ2-5, the V gene TRBV14; the D gene is possibly TRBD1 (6 bases). This CDR3 region has 15 residues. V shed 0 bases and J shed 5 bases, with 13 bases lying between them. Germline CDR1 and CDR2: SGHDN and FVKESK. The CDR3: CASSQDLGDKETQYF. Here the CDR3 DNA reads TGTGCCAGCAGCCAAGATTTAGGGGACAAGGAGACCCAGTACTTC.